The 28 T cell receptor beta chains below come from one sample, sequenced in a study of CD8 T cells in Susac syndrome (dated by TCRdb to between 2017 and 2020). The library was made by the immunoSEQ multiplex PCR assay. RNA was extracted using the RNeasy kit, and roughly 0.45 to 1 microgram was reverse transcribed with random hexamers. TCRdb handled the public reads itself, with Q25 trimming in fastp and clone calling in MiXCR, and kept productive beta chains. Rows are unified per CDR3 protein, each entry keeping the most common DNA and genes. Counted in this sample were 240,000 or so distinct CDR3 sequences; 90% to 97% of them appeared once. The biggest ten clones account for approximately 0.1% of the sample. Sequenced sample: CD4+ T cells from PBMCs. These receptors all come from a human donor with Susac syndrome.

V is TRBV7-2 and J is TRBJ1-1; the D gene is possibly TRBD1 (5 bases). The CDR3 is made up of 15 amino acids. Looked up from germline, CDR1 is SGHTA and CDR2 is FQGNSA. V shed 8 bases and J shed 1 base, with 17 bases lying between them. The CDR3 coding sequence is TGTGCCAGCCTCAGAGGTGGGACTGCGAACACTGAAGCTTTCTTT. This codes for CASLRGGTANTEAFF.

In its sample, this clonotype was seen once. The chain uses TRBV15 and TRBJ2-4; D is unclear. The CDR3 spans 16 residues. The germline gives CDR1 LNHNV, CDR2 YYDKDF (reference sequence). V lost 0 bases and J 0 bases, leaving 9 bases between the germline ends. Here the CDR3 reads CATSRDSSVAKNIQYF. The CDR3 DNA reads TGTGCCACCAGCAGAGATTCGTCGGTAGCCAAAAACATTCAGTACTTC.

The chain joins TRBV29-1 to TRBJ2-7, with 8 positions matching TRBD2. Germline loops: CDR1 SQVTM, CDR2 ANQGSEA. The CDR3 has 14 amino acids. V was pared by 5 bases and J by 0 bases, with 6 bases of the junction left unmatched. DNA for the CDR3: TGCAGCGTTCATACGCGGGAGGCCTCCTACGAGCAGTACTTC. This gives the protein CSVHTREASYEQYF.

The V gene is TRBV27, the J gene TRBJ1-4; D uncertain. Trimming stripped 6 bases from V and 3 bases from J, with 8 bases between. Germline CDR1 MNHEY, CDR2 SMNVEV (reference sequence). The CDR3 is 13 residues long. CDR3 coding DNA: TGTGCCAGCAGAAGTCGGTCTAATGAAAAACTGTTTTTT. It encodes CASRSRSNEKLFF.

V usage is TRBV24-1 and J usage is TRBJ1-1, with no clear D. CDR3 length equals 13 residues. V lost 4 bases and J 1 base, leaving 6 bases between the germline ends. In germline, CDR1 is KGHDR, CDR2 SFDVKD. The CDR3 sequence is CATSDDQNTEAFF. The CDR3 coding sequence is TGTGCCACCAGTGACGACCAGAACACTGAAGCTTTCTTT.

The chain uses TRBV28 and TRBJ2-7, with D possibly matching TRBD1 (5 bases). V lost 6 bases and J 2 bases, leaving 17 bases between the germline ends. Germline lookup yields CDR1 MDHEN and CDR2 SYDVKM. The CDR3 is 15 residues long. In DNA, the CDR3 is TGTGCCAGCAGCCACCAGGACACCGTGGCCTACGAGCAGTACTTC. It is translated as CASSHQDTVAYEQYF.

This rearrangement joins TRBV28 to TRBJ1-2; unclear D gene. CDR3 length equals 12 residues. Germline lookup yields CDR1 MDHEN and CDR2 SYDVKM. V gave up 3 bases and J gave up 5 bases, with 7 bases separating them. Written as DNA, the CDR3 is TGTGCCAGCAGTTTCGCGGGATATGGCTACACCTTC. It specifies CASSFAGYGYTF.

The chain recombines TRBV12-3 or TRBV12-4 with TRBJ2-1, with D perhaps being TRBD1 or TRBD2 (5 bases each). CDR3 length equals 16 residues. V was trimmed by 3 bases and J by 4 bases, leaving 16 bases between them. The CDR3 spells CASSFSSWGTYNEQFF. The CDR3 DNA reads as TGTGCCAGCAGTTTTTCCTCCTGGGGGACGTACAATGAGCAGTTCTTC.

V and J are TRBV28 and TRBJ2-3; D is perhaps TRBD1 or TRBD2 (5 bases each). In germline, CDR1 is MDHEN, CDR2 SYDVKM. This CDR3 has 13 amino acids. V was shortened by 6 bases and J by 2 bases, with 9 bases between the two germline ends. The CDR3 region is CASRRDVTDTQYF. CDR3 sequence (DNA): TGTGCCAGCAGACGGGACGTCACAGATACGCAGTATTTT.

V is TRBV14 and J is TRBJ2-5, with D possibly matching TRBD2 (5 bases). Germline CDR1 and CDR2: SGHDN and FVKESK. This CDR3 has 16 amino acids. Trimming pared 0 bases from V and 4 bases from J, leaving 15 bases between. The CDR3 here is CASSQDVRASRETQYF. In DNA form, the CDR3 reads TGTGCCAGCAGCCAAGATGTTCGGGCTAGCAGAGAGACCCAGTACTTC.

The rearrangement joins TRBV4-1 to TRBJ1-2; D is ambiguous. CDR1 and CDR2 from the germline V gene are MGHRA and YSYEKL. The CDR3 consists of 14 residues. Trimming stripped 6 bases from V and 4 bases from J, with 15 bases between. CDR3 residues: CASRSVFAGYGYTF. The CDR3 DNA sequence: TGCGCCAGCAGGAGTGTTTTCGCAGGCTATGGCTACACCTTC.

The rearrangement uses TRBV11-3 and TRBJ2-7, with 8 bases aligning to TRBD1. Germline loops: CDR1 SGHNT, CDR2 YENEEA. The CDR3 is 14 amino acids. Germline trimming cut 5 bases from V and 3 bases from J; bases unmatched to any gene: 6. CDR3 DNA: TGTGCCAGCAGCCCGATGGGACAGGTCTACGAGCAGTACTTC. Its translation is CASSPMGQVYEQYF.

This chain connects TRBV5-1 to TRBJ2-4, with 8 positions matching TRBD1. The germline CDR1 and CDR2 sequences are SGHRS and YFSETQ. V lost 4 bases, J lost 5 bases, and 5 bases stayed unmatched. The CDR3 is 14 amino acids. CDR3 nucleotide sequence: TGCGCCAGCAGCACAGGACAGGGTGAAAACATTCAGTACTTC. Translated, it gives CASSTGQGENIQYF.

The chain couples TRBV25-1 to TRBJ1-4, with a tentative D call TRBD1 (5 bases). V lost 10 bases and J lost 0, with 12 bases in between. The CDR3 consists of 14 residues. The germline V gene has CDR1 MGHDK and CDR2 SYGVNS. The CDR3 sequence is CATHGGATNEKLFF. The CDR3 DNA reads TGTGCCACCCACGGAGGGGCAACTAATGAAAAACTGTTTTTT.

The chain uses TRBV10-3 and TRBJ2-3; tentatively, D is TRBD1 (5 bases). Germline lookup yields CDR1 ENHRY and CDR2 SYGVKD. The CDR3 runs 15 residues. Trimming stripped 10 bases from V and 2 bases from J, with 19 bases between. For the CDR3, the DNA is TGTGCCACATCCGAAGTCAGGGCATACACAGATACGCAGTATTTT. Its protein is CATSEVRAYTDTQYF.

The J gene is TRBJ2-5, the V gene TRBV6-5, with TRBD2 identical over 8 bases. The CDR3 is 15 amino acids. Trimming took 4 bases from V and 8 from J; bases not matched to a gene: 12. Germline V gene sequence: CDR1 MNHEY, CDR2 SVGAGI. The CDR3 DNA sequence: TGTGCCAGCAGTTTCCCCGGGACTAGTCCCACCACCCAGTACTTC. Translating it yields CASSFPGTSPTTQYF.

The genes are TRBV5-6 and TRBJ2-6, with D tentatively TRBD1 or TRBD2 (5 bases each). The CDR3 loop spans 17 amino acids. From germline, CDR1 is SGHDT and CDR2 YYEEEE. V lost 3 bases to trimming and J lost 2 bases, with 15 bases between them. The CDR3 nucleotides are TGTGCCAGCAGCTGGGGGTCCTACCTCACTGGGGCCAACGTCCTGACTTTC. This translates into CASSWGSYLTGANVLTF.

The chain has TRBV12-5 and TRBJ2-6, with TRBD2 identical over 11 bases. J gave up 0 bases and V 5 bases, and 6 bases lay outside the gene matches. Germline CDR1 is LGHNT and CDR2 is FRNRAP. This CDR3 has 18 amino acids. CDR3 in amino acids: CASGRGLAGFSGANVLTF. The DNA for the CDR3 is TGTGCTAGTGGTCGCGGACTAGCGGGCTTCTCTGGGGCCAACGTCCTGACTTTC.

The rearrangement uses TRBV30 and TRBJ1-3; D may be TRBD1 (5 bases). With 3 bases removed from V and 3 bases from J, the gap between germline ends came to 12 bases. CDR1 is GTSNPN, CDR2 SVGIG, per germline (reference sequence). The CDR3 length is 14 residues. CDR3 in DNA: TGTGCCTGGAGGACAGACAGTCATGGAAACACCATATATTTT. It specifies CAWRTDSHGNTIYF.

This clonotype was seen once. In DNA form, the CDR3 reads TGTGCCATCAGTGAGTCGAGGCGTGAGCAGTTCTTC. Protein product: CAISESRREQFF. The chain is built from TRBV10-3 and TRBJ2-1, with D unresolved. Trimming took 0 bases from V and 9 from J, leaving 6 bases between them. This CDR3 region has 12 residues. Germline CDR1 ENHRY, CDR2 SYGVKD.

This chain links TRBV30 with TRBJ1-1; a possible D gene is TRBD1 (6 bases). Trimming pared 5 bases from V and 5 bases from J, leaving 18 bases between. The CDR3 extends over 14 amino acids. The germline V gene has CDR1 GTSNPN and CDR2 SVGIG (reference sequence). CDR3 sequence: CAWYTGSGYTEAFF. The CDR3 nucleotides read TGTGCCTGGTATACAGGGTCGGGATATACTGAAGCTTTCTTT.

V usage is TRBV20-1 and J usage is TRBJ2-7; D ambiguous. V was clipped by 6 bases and J by 0 bases, with 15 bases between them. This CDR3 is 14 amino acids long. Germline lookup yields CDR1 DFQATT and CDR2 SNEGSKA (reference sequence). The CDR3 coding sequence is TGCAGTGCCCTCCGAACAGCGAGCTCCTACGAGCAGTACTTC. This translates into CSALRTASSYEQYF.

This rearrangement joins TRBV27 to TRBJ2-1; 9 positions agree with TRBD1. Germline loops: CDR1 MNHEY, CDR2 SMNVEV (reference sequence). Trimming cost V 6 bases and J 6 bases; bases outside gene matches: 9. This CDR3 has 15 residues. CDR3 in amino acids: CASRRTLTGGNEQFF. In DNA, the CDR3 is TGTGCCAGCAGACGTACCCTGACAGGGGGCAATGAGCAGTTCTTC.

This clonotype was recorded only once. The chain couples TRBV21-1 to TRBJ2-4; no DNA check was done on the table's D call, TRBD1. TRBV21-1 is assigned pseudogene status. The CDR3 is 18 residues long. CDR3 coding DNA: TGTGCCAGCAGCAAATTTCCCGGGACAGGCTTAGCCAAAAACATTCAGTACTTC. Protein sequence: CASSKFPGTGLAKNIQYF.

The chain recombines TRBV29-1 with TRBJ2-7; D uncertain. Germline V CDR1 and CDR2: SQVTM, ANQGSEA. This CDR3 contains 11 residues. With 5 bases removed from V and 6 bases from J, the gap between germline ends came to 11 bases. The DNA of the CDR3 is TGCAGCGTTATGGACGAGGTCGAGCAGTACTTC. Its translation is CSVMDEVEQYF.

The chain joins TRBV29-1 to TRBJ1-1; D perhaps matches TRBD1 (5 bases). Trimming pared 5 bases from V and 3 bases from J, leaving 10 bases between. The V gene's germline CDR1 is SQVTM and CDR2 ANQGSEA. CDR3 length: 12 amino acids. The CDR3, as DNA: TGCAGCGTTTCGACAGACCACACTGAAGCTTTCTTT. It is translated as CSVSTDHTEAFF.

This chain links TRBV30 with TRBJ1-1; weak D call: TRBD1 (5 bases). The germline CDR1 and CDR2 sequences are GTSNPN and SVGIG (reference sequence). The CDR3 spans 13 residues. V was cut by 4 bases and J by 11 bases, with 20 bases left in between. CDR3 sequence reads: CAWTQTEGLDAFF. The CDR3 DNA sequence: TGTGCCTGGACACAGACGGAGGGACTCGACGCTTTCTTT.

This rearrangement joins TRBV5-1 to TRBJ2-1; D is tentatively TRBD1 or TRBD2 (5 bases each). The CDR3 consists of 17 residues. CDR1 is SGHRS and CDR2 is YFSETQ in the germline V gene. V dropped 2 bases and J dropped 2 bases, with 17 bases sitting between them. Written as DNA, the CDR3 is TGCGCCAGCAGCTTAGGGGAGCGGCCCGGAGCCTACAATGAGCAGTTCTTC. Protein sequence: CASSLGERPGAYNEQFF.